This T cell receptor (beta chain) emerged from a study of beta chain features in type 1 diabetes. Across the whole study: There were approximately 100,000,000 sorted cells examined across all samples.

General study points: Individuals with type 1 diabetes displayed fewer insertions and more deletions at VDJ junctions.

Expressed TCRB transcripts were sequenced, since all the RNA that had been isolated was reverse transcribed. Here immunoSEQ multiplex PCR was the method, and the copy in TCRdb shows in-frame clones only, minus some. The profile shows 810,000 or so clones, roughly 15% of them singletons. Trimming removed 1 base from V and 14 bases from J, with 14 bases in between. CDR3 length equals 12 residues. CDR1 and CDR2 (germline): ENHRY, SYGVKD. Details on this clone: Its antigen is currently unknown.

CD45RO/CCR7/CD25/CD127/CD95/CD27 sorting isolated CD4+ naive, central memory, regulatory and stem cell-like memory cells. The sequenced material came from naive CD4+ T cells from blood. The V gene is TRBV10-3, the J gene TRBJ2-5, with D perhaps TRBD1 or TRBD2 (5 bases each). This receptor was obtained from a woman between 18 and 29 years old in good health. CDR3 loop: CAISEFRDPIYF. The CDR3 nucleotides are TGTGCCATCAGTGAGTTCCGGGACCCAATATACTTC.